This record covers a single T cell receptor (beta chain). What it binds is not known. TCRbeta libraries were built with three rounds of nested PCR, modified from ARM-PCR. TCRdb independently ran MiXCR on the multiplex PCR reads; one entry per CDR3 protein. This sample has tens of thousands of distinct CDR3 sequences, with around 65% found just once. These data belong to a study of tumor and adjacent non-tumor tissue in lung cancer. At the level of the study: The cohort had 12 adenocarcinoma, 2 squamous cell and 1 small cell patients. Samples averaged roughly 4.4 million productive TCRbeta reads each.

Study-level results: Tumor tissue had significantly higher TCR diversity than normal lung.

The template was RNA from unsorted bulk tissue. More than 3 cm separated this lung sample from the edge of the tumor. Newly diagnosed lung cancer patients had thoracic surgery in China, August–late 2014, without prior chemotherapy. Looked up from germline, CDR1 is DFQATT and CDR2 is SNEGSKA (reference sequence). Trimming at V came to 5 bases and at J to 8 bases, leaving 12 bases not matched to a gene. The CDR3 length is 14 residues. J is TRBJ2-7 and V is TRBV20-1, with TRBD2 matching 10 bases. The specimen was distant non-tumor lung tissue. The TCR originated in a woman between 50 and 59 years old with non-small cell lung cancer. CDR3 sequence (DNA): TGCAGTGCTCACTCTAGCGGGAGTATGGACAAGCAGTACTTC. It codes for CSAHSSGSMDKQYF.